These 18 T cell receptor beta chains were all obtained from the same sample, sequenced in a study of vaccination and CD4 T cells after COVID-19. Cultured CD4+ T cell DNA underwent sequencing with the Oncomine TCR Beta short-read assay. TCRdb re-derived calls from the PCR reads in MiXCR, one entry per CDR3 protein. The sample contains more than 20,000 distinct CDR3 sequences, under 60% of which appear only once. Treatment of the sample: roughly 10-day PBMC culture with coronavirus spike peptide pools or control peptides (ViraFEST assay). No antigen has been assigned to these receptors. The specimen sequenced was CD4+ T cells from blood, cultured in vitro. The receptors were sampled from a human donor who had recovered from COVID-19.

This clonotype was counted between two and nine times. The chain links TRBV2 to TRBJ1-2; TRBD1 agrees at 7 bases. Germline values: CDR1 SNHLY, CDR2 FYNNEI. This CDR3 has 13 amino acids. V shed 4 bases and J 2 bases; nucleotides not matched to a gene: 1. CDR3 residues: CASSAQGNYGYTF. In nucleotides, the CDR3 is TGTGCCAGCAGTGCACAGGGGAACTATGGCTACACCTTC.

As DNA, the CDR3 is TGTGCCAGCAGTTCCCTAGCGGAACCCTACGAGCAGTACTTC. Its translation: CASSSLAEPYEQYF. The chain combines TRBV6-5 with TRBJ2-7; TRBD2 matches 7 bases. This CDR3 is 14 amino acids long. From germline, CDR1 is MNHEY and CDR2 SVGAGI. Trimming took 4 bases from V and 2 from J; bases not matched to a gene: 5.

This clonotype was seen more than once but under ten times. This sequence joins TRBV25-1 and TRBJ1-2; D may be TRBD1 (5 bases). Germline-derived CDR1 and CDR2 are MGHDK and SYGVNS. Trimming took off 1 base at V and 4 bases at J, with 13 bases between the two ends. The CDR3 is 15 residues long. CDR3 sequence: CASSESRGGSYGYTF. DNA of the CDR3: TGTGCCAGCAGTGAATCGAGGGGTGGCAGCTATGGCTACACCTTC.

The genes are TRBV2 and TRBJ1-5; D is undetermined. The V end was cut by 5 bases, the J end by 1 base, with 12 bases between. The CDR3 is 15 amino acids. Germline CDR1 is SNHLY and CDR2 is FYNNEI. CDR3: CASSFIGRSNQPQHF. The CDR3 DNA is TGTGCCAGCAGTTTCATCGGAAGGAGCAATCAGCCCCAGCATTTT.

This clonotype came up a few times. The rearrangement uses TRBV20-1 and TRBJ1-2; D unresolved. This CDR3 has 14 amino acids. V lost 2 bases, J lost 3 bases, and 13 bases lay in between. Germline lookup yields CDR1 DFQATT and CDR2 SNEGSKA (reference sequence). The CDR3 sequence: CSARKGSRYYGYTF. The DNA of the CDR3 is TGCAGTGCTAGAAAAGGGTCAAGATACTATGGCTACACCTTC.

This clonotype appeared a single time. V usage is TRBV10-2 and J usage is TRBJ1-5, with 8 bases identical to TRBD1. CDR1 and CDR2 (germline): WSHSY, SAAADI. This CDR3 is 13 amino acids long. V gave up 10 bases and J gave up 4 bases; unmatched junction bases: 6. CDR3 coding DNA: TGCGCCACCTGGACAGGGTGGAATCAGCCCCAGCATTTT. Translating gives CATWTGWNQPQHF.

A few counts support this clonotype. The chain joins TRBV20-1 to TRBJ1-2, with D unresolved. CDR3 length: 13 amino acids. CDR1 is DFQATT, CDR2 SNEGSKA, per germline (reference sequence). Trimming left V 0 bases short and J 5 bases short, with 10 bases between. In DNA form, the CDR3 reads TGCAGTGCTAGAGATTTCCAGAGATATGGCTACACCTTC. Translating it yields CSARDFQRYGYTF.

The chain carries TRBV6-2 or TRBV6-3 and TRBJ2-3, with a possible D match to TRBD2 (6 bases). Trimming shortened V by 2 bases and J by 0 bases, and 9 bases separated the two germline ends. Germline values: CDR1 MNHEY, CDR2 SVGEGT. The CDR3 consists of 15 residues. CDR3 protein: CASSYGGFSTDTQYF. In DNA form, the CDR3 reads TGTGCCAGCAGTTACGGGGGGTTTAGCACAGATACGCAGTATTTT.

The chain has TRBV27 and TRBJ2-5; 7 bases align to TRBD2. CDR3 length equals 16 residues. Germline V lookup: CDR1 MNHEY, CDR2 SMNVEV (reference sequence). V dropped 2 bases and J dropped 7; count of bases not matched to a gene: 13. CDR3 nucleotide sequence: TGTGCCAGCAGTTTAAGCGGCGGGAGAGGGGAGGGGACCCAGTACTTC. It codes for CASSLSGGRGEGTQYF.

CDR3 nucleotide sequence: TGTGCCAGCAGCCCTACAGGGACGAGGGGAAAACTGTTTTTT. This translates into CASSPTGTRGKLFF. This chain joins TRBV7-8 and TRBJ1-4, with D perhaps matching TRBD1 (6 bases). The germline V gene has CDR1 SGHVS and CDR2 FQNEAQ. V was clipped by 5 bases and J by 10 bases, with 17 bases between them. This CDR3 has 14 amino acids.

This clonotype was found a few times. The J gene is TRBJ2-2, the V gene TRBV19; TRBD1 matches at 7 bases. Germline V CDR1 and CDR2: LNHDA, SQIVND (reference sequence). The CDR3 contains 14 residues. Germline trimming cut 10 bases from V and 2 bases from J; bases unmatched to any gene: 7. CDR3 nucleotides: TGTGCCACCCGTCCAGGGGGTAACACCGGGGAGCTGTTTTTT. Translation: CATRPGGNTGELFF.

This clonotype showed up just a few times. This chain joins TRBV6-5 and TRBJ1-5; D unresolved. The CDR3 has 16 amino acids. Germline V gene sequence: CDR1 MNHEY, CDR2 SVGAGI. Trimming pared 0 bases from V and 3 bases from J, leaving 12 bases between. The DNA of the CDR3 is TGTGCCAGCAGTTACTCGACGCCAGCCTCCAATCAGCCCCAGCATTTT. Amino acid sequence: CASSYSTPASNQPQHF.

This clonotype was recorded a few times. The V gene is TRBV20-1, the J gene TRBJ2-1, with 11 bases matching TRBD2. Germline V gene sequence: CDR1 DFQATT, CDR2 SNEGSKA (reference sequence). CDR3 length equals 16 residues. V was pared by 2 bases and J by 5 bases, with 8 bases of the junction left unmatched. The CDR3 loop is CSARQATSGTDNEQFF. CDR3 in DNA: TGCAGTGCTAGACAAGCGACTAGCGGGACTGACAATGAGCAGTTCTTC.

This chain uses TRBV6-1 with TRBJ2-7; TRBD2 is a possible D gene (6 bases). CDR1 is MNHNS, CDR2 SASEGT, per germline. V lost 8 bases, J lost 6 bases, and 20 bases lay in between. CDR3 length equals 14 residues. Here the CDR3 reads CASSGVSLSGEQYF. The CDR3, as DNA: TGTGCCAGCTCGGGGGTCTCCCTTTCGGGCGAGCAGTACTTC.

The chain links TRBV20-1 to TRBJ1-5; maybe TRBD1 (5 bases). The CDR3 covers 12 residues. Germline V gives CDR1 DFQATT, CDR2 SNEGSKA (reference sequence). V lost 6 bases, J lost 7 bases, and 13 bases lay in between. In DNA form, the CDR3 reads TGCAGTGCCAGCAGGGTTCAACAGCCCCAGCATTTT. It codes for CSASRVQQPQHF.

This sequence joins TRBV28 and TRBJ2-5; D is perhaps TRBD1 (5 bases). V gave up 8 bases and J gave up 2 bases, with 15 bases separating them. The CDR3 is 14 amino acids. Germline V lookup: CDR1 MDHEN, CDR2 SYDVKM. CDR3 nucleotides: TGTGCCAGCGCAACCCAGGGTATACAAGAGACCCAGTACTTC. Protein product: CASATQGIQETQYF.

V usage is TRBV20-1 and J usage is TRBJ2-2; D is unresolved. Trimming left V 3 bases short and J 7 bases short, with 12 bases between. CDR3 size: 13 residues. From germline, CDR1 is DFQATT and CDR2 SNEGSKA (reference sequence). In nucleotides, the CDR3 is TGCAGTGCTAGCCCCCCTAGTTTCGGGGAGCTGTTTTTT. Encoded protein: CSASPPSFGELFF.

V is TRBV7-9 and J is TRBJ1-1; D is ambiguous. CDR1 is SEHNR, CDR2 FQNEAQ, per germline (reference sequence). This CDR3 comprises 13 residues. Trimming took 2 bases from V and 3 from J, leaving 7 bases between them. In nucleotides, the CDR3 is TGTGCCAGCAGCTTAATGCCGGACACTGAAGCTTTCTTT. Its protein product is CASSLMPDTEAFF.